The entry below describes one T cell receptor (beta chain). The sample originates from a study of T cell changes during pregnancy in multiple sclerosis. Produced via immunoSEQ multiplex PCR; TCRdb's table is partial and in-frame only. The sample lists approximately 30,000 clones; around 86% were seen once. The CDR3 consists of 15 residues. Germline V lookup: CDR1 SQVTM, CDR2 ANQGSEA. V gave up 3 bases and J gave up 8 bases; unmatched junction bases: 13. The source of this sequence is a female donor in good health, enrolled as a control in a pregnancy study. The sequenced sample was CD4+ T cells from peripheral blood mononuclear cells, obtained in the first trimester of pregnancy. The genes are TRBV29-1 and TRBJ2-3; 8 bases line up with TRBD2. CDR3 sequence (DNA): TGCAGCGTTGAGGGGGTGGCGGGAGGAAGGGGTACGCAGTATTTT. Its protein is CSVEGVAGGRGTQYF.